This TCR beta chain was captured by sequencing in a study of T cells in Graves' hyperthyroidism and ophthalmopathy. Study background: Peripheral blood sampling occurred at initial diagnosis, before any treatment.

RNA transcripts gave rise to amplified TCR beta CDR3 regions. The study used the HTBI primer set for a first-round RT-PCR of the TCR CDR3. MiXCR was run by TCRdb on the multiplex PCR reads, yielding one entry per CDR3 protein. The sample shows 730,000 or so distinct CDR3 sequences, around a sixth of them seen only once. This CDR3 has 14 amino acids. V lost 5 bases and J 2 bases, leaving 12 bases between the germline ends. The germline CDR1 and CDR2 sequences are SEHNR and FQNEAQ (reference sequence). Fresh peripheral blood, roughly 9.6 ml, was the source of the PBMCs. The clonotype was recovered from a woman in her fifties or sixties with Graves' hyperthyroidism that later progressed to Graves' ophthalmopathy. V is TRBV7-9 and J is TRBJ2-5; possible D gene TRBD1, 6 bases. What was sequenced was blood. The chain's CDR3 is CASSRHGQQETQYF. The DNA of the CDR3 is TGTGCCAGCAGCCGCCATGGACAGCAAGAGACCCAGTACTTC.